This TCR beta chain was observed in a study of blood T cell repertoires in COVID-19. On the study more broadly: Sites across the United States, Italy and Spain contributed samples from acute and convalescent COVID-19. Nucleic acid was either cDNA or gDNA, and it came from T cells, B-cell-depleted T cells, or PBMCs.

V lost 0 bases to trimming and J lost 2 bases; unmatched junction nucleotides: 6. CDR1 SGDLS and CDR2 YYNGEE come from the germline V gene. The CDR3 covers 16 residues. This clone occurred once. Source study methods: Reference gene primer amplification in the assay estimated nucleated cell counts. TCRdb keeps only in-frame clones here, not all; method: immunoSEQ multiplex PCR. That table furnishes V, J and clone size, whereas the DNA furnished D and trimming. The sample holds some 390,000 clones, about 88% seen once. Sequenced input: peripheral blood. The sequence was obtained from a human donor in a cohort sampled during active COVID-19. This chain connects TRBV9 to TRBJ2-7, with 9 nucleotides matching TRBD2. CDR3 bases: TGTGCCAGCAGCGTAGACGGGGCTAGCGGGGCCTACGAGCAGTACTTC. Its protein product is CASSVDGASGAYEQYF.